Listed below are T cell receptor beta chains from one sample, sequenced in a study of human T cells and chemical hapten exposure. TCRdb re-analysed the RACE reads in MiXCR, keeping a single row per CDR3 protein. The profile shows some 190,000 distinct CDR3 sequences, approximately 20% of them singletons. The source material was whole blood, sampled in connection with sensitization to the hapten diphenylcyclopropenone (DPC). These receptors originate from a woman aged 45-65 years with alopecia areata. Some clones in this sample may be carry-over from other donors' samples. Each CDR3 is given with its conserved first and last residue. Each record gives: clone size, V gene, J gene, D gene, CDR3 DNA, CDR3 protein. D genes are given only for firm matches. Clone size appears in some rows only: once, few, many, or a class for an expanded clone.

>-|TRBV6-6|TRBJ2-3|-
TGTGCCAGCAGTCAGACTAGATACACAGATACGCAGTATTTT
CASSQTRYTDTQYF
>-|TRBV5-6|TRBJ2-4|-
TGTGCCAGCAGAGCCACCGGGGCCAAAAACATTCAGTACTTC
CASRATGAKNIQYF
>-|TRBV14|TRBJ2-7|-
TGTGCCAGCAGCCATACCTACGAGCAGTACTTC
CASSHTYEQYF
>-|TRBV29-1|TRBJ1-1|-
TGCAGCGCCCTTGGGGGCAGGGCTGACACTGAAGCTTTCTTT
CSALGGRADTEAFF
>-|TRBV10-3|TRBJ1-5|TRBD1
TGTGCCATCAGTGAGTCTCACAGGGGCGCCGATCAGCCCCAGCATTTT
CAISESHRGADQPQHF
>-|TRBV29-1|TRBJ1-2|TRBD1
TGCAGCGTCGCAGTAGGGGGCTTGTTCGATGGCTACACCTTC
CSVAVGGLFDGYTF
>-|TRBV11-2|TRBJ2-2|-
TGTGCCAGCAGCCCCACGACAGGGAACACCGGGGAGCTGTTTTTT
CASSPTTGNTGELFF
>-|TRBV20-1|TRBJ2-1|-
TGCAGTGCTCCCTTAGCTGATACCTACAATGAGCAGTTCTTC
CSAPLADTYNEQFF
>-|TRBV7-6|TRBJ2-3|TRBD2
TGTGCCAGCAGCCCCCGGGTAGCGGGAGTAAAAGATACGCAGTATTTT
CASSPRVAGVKDTQYF
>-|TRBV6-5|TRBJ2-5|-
TGTGCCAGCACCCCCCCAGGGGCCAAAGAGACCCAGTACTTC
CASTPPGAKETQYF
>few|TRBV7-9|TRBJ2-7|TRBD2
TGTGCCAGCAGCTTAAAGGAGGAGCGGGGTACCTACGAGCAGTACTTC
CASSLKEERGTYEQYF
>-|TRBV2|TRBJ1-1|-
TGTGCCAGCAGTGAACGGGGCAGGGGATCTTTCTTT
CASSERGRGSFF
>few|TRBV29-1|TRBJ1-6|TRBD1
TGCAGCGTGATTGAGGGGGCGCTAGGAGAATCACCCCTCCACTTT
CSVIEGALGESPLHF
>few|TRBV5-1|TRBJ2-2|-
TGCGCCAGCAGCCCCCCGGGGAGGAACACCGGGGAGCTGTTTTTT
CASSPPGRNTGELFF
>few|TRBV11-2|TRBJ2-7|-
TGTGCCAGCAGTCTCGGGGATGGAAGCTCCTACGAGCAGTACTTC
CASSLGDGSSYEQYF
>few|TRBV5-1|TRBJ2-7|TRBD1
TGCGCCAGCAGCTCCCGGGACAGTTCCTACGAGCAGTACTTC
CASSSRDSSYEQYF
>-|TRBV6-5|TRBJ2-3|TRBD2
TGTGCCAGCAGTCAGGGACTAGCGCGCGCAGATACGCAGTATTTT
CASSQGLARADTQYF
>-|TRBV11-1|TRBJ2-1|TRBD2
TGTGCCAGCAGCTTGGGAACTAGCGGGAATTACAATGAGCAGTTCTTC
CASSLGTSGNYNEQFF
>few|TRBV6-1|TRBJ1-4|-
TGTGCCAGCAGTGATTGGGCAACTAATGAAAAACTGTTTTTT
CASSDWATNEKLFF
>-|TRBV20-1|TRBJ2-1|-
TGCAGTGCTAGAGTTCGTGCGGGTGAGCAGTTCTTC
CSARVRAGEQFF
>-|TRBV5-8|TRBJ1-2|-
TGTGCCAGCAGCCTGGTCCTACAGGGTATCTACACCTTC
CASSLVLQGIYTF
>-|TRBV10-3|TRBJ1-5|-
TGTGCCATCAGCGATTCGTACAGGGTTGAGGGTCAGCCCCAGCATTTT
CAISDSYRVEGQPQHF
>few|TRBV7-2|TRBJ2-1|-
TGTGCCAGCAGCTTAGAGGGGGGAGCCTACAATGAGCAGTTCTTC
CASSLEGGAYNEQFF
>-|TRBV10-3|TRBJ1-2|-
TGTGCCATCAGTGAGTCCCAGGTCGGCGACACCTTC
CAISESQVGDTF
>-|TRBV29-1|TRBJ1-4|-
TGCAGCGTCGAACAGGGAGAAGGCGAAAAACTGTTTTTT
CSVEQGEGEKLFF
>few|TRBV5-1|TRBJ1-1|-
TGCGCCAGCAGCATCCCTGAGAACACTGAAGCTTTCTTT
CASSIPENTEAFF
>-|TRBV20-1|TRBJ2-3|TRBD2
TGCAGTGCAAATAGCGGGTTGATTGTGGGAGATACGCAGTATTTT
CSANSGLIVGDTQYF
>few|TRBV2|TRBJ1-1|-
TGTGCCAGCAGGTCAGGGATGAGGACTGAAGCTTTCTTT
CASRSGMRTEAFF
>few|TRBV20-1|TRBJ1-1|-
TGCAGTGCTCCTTTTCAATTGAACACTGAAGCTTTCTTT
CSAPFQLNTEAFF